This T cell receptor (beta chain) comes out of a study of radiation and T cells in renal cell carcinoma. The CDR3 loop spans 15 amino acids. J lost 0 bases, V lost 5 bases, and 2 bases had no gene match. In germline, CDR1 is MNHEY, CDR2 SVGAGI. Using immunoSEQ multiplex PCR, the repertoire was profiled, and TCRdb retains in-frame clones only, with some absent. The sample records some 120,000 clones, roughly 91% being singletons. Study-level results: Without pretreatment biopsies, baseline tumor clonotype presence was undetermined.

As to this clone: What it recognizes is unknown.

The sample's time point: blood 2 weeks post-SBRT. The treatment denotes: 15 Gy SBRT to primary tumor, nephrectomy 4 weeks later. The sequences come from blood, collected from a patient whose treatment included radiotherapy and nephrectomy. This TCR came from a woman in her 70s with renal cell carcinoma. This chain uses TRBV6-5 with TRBJ1-3; the match to TRBD1 covers 9 bases. The CDR3 bases are TGTGCCAGCAGTCAGGGACAGGGCTCTGGAAACACCATATATTTT. Translating it yields CASSQGQGSGNTIYF.